This entry concerns a single T cell receptor (beta chain). No cognate antigen has been identified for it. No base-level quality is on record; no much larger clone is a single base apart. The source of the sample is a study of shared clonotypes between healthy human individuals (dated by TCRdb to 2019 to 2021). Looking at the study overall: The cohort included three men and a couple of women between 18 and 49 years of age. For each donor, CD4 naive and CD4 memory were each given three plates, CD8 naive was given two plates, and CD8 memory was given one plate. The study deeply sequenced blood TCR repertoires of about 5 healthy adults to estimate repertoire size and the extent of clonotype sharing between individuals. To increase sequencing depth and limit assay-specific biases, TCR repertoire library preparation and sequencing were carried out by different laboratories using diverse techniques. Between about 0.9 and 10 billion PBMCs per donor were obtained by leukapheresis.

Overall study outcomes, separate from this receptor: Compared with non-shared clonotypes, the clonotypes found in all four sorted-subset donors had higher generation probabilities. Based on pairwise subsampling, the degree of clonotype sharing among donors was expected to be affected by sequencing depth. The genetic and exposure-history diversity represented was limited by the small number of donors. Rarefaction of sorted-subset datasets indicated incomplete sequencing despite the large sequencing depth. Sampling was restricted to blood, and TCR repertoires in tissue are likely to differ from TCR repertoires in blood. Across a few donors, approximately 5% of naive CD4, roughly 3.3% of naive CD8, roughly 2.3% of memory CD4, and about 0.44% of memory CD8 clonotypes were shared. Estimated clonotype richness was generally larger for naive than for memory subsets.

TCR CDR3 regions were amplified from genomic DNA by multiplex PCR using the deep immunoSEQ assay. Genomic DNA extracted from each cell subset was distributed evenly over all wells of several immunoSEQ 96-well plates, and each plate served as one replicate. Each replicate PCR for sorted subsets received around 200 ng genomic DNA, equal to tens of thousands of T cell genomes. The purified libraries were quantified using a Qubit 3.0 fluorometer, sized with a Bioanalyzer 2100, and then quantified again using the KAPA Library Quantification kit. Every immunoSEQ 96-well plate was sequenced on a dedicated single-read 150-cycle Illumina NextSeq 550 flow cell. The published analysis was carried out like this. The immunoSEQ output contained only junctional sequences without quality scores, so filtering could not match that applied to full-length reads. To assign V/J genes and CDR3, sequences were annotated using PyIR, a Python wrapper for IgBLAST v1.9, with IMGT germline references. Reads were removed for weak V/J assignments (E-value above 1e-6), missing CDR3, stop codons, out-of-frame junctions, or ambiguous translated residues. V3J clonotypes were defined by identical inferred V gene, J gene, and CDR3 amino acid sequence. Percentage overlap between repertoires was calculated by dividing the number of shared unique clonotypes by the size of the smaller repertoire. Repertoire richness was assessed with RTK rarefaction, the Chao1 estimator, and Recon v2.1 estimates of unobserved clonotypes. OLGA was used to compute generation probabilities for all TCRbeta clonotypes that the gDNA method yielded from a handful of donors. TCRdb mirrors the immuneACCESS table, restricted to in-frame sequences. Some clones are absent from its copies; in checked studies, under half trace to an unresolved V gene, and the reason for the others is unknown. Clone size and V and J calls were adopted from that table, with D and trimming inferred from the DNA. For this sample the table gives about 1.1 million clones, of which around 77% were detected only once. The ten largest make up approximately 0.95% of the sample.

V is shortened by 1 base, J by 8 bases, and the region joining them spans 14 bases. CDR1 MGHRA and CDR2 YSYEKL were looked up in the germline V gene. Measured from the cysteine to the phenylalanine, the CDR3 is 15 residues long. Only the CDR3 region is kept as DNA, spanning 45 bases read in frame from base 1. The donors were healthy, HIV-negative adults who had no recently reported acute infections or vaccinations. Every donor was a Caucasian adult residing in Nashville, Tennessee, USA. CD4+ T cells were enriched by magnetic negative selection; naive cells were then positively selected on CD45RA, and the negative fraction formed the memory subset. After blood collection by leukapheresis, PBMCs were isolated using Ficoll-Histopaque density gradient centrifugation and then cryopreserved in the vapor phase of liquid nitrogen. Analytical flow cytometry was used to check the purity and quantity of every magnetically sorted T cell population. Genomic DNA was isolated from every sorted fraction and measured by UV absorbance on a Nanodrop 2000c.

The sequence was obtained from a man between 18 and 29 years old in good health. Some clones in this sample may be carry-over from other donors' samples. Recombination linked TRBV4-1 to TRBJ1-4; no D gene is confidently identified. Sequencing was carried out using memory CD4+ T cells from PBMCs. The label giving this sample's cell subset or site can be read as: CD45RA-negative fraction. The CDR3 reads as follows: CASSQVGQKGEKLFF. The nucleotide sequence is TGCGCCAGCAGCCAAGTCGGCCAGAAAGGAGAAAAACTGTTTTTT.